Following are 15 T cell receptor beta chains from one sample sequenced in a study of shared clonotypes between healthy human individuals. Profiling relied on immunoSEQ multiplex PCR, and the TCRdb table lists in-frame clones only, not all of them. The top ten hold more than 10% of the sample, which has around 500,000 clones, around 73% seen once. Material: PBMCs. The receptors here all came from a woman between 35 and 50 years old in good health. Some clones in this sample may be carry-over from other donors' samples.

The gene calls are TRBV7-8 and TRBJ2-2, with 8 positions matching TRBD2. The germline CDR1 and CDR2 sequences are SGHVS and FQNEAQ. This CDR3 spans 15 amino acids. J gave up 1 base and V 5 bases, and 3 bases lay outside the gene matches. DNA of the CDR3: TGTGCCAGCAGCCTAACTAGCGGGAACACCGGGGAGCTGTTTTTT. It codes for CASSLTSGNTGELFF.

Concerning this clone itself: A much larger clone is a single base away; this may be a read error. This same CDR3 is encoded by further DNA sequences in the sample. The gene calls are TRBV6-6 and TRBJ1-1, with D perhaps TRBD1 (6 bases). There are 15 residues in the CDR3. The germline gives CDR1 MNHNY, CDR2 SVGAGI (reference sequence). CDR3 protein: CASSFEGGRNTEAFF. Here the CDR3 DNA reads TGTGCCAGCAGTTTCGAGGGGGGCAGGAACACTGAAGCTTTCTTC.

V is TRBV7-2 and J is TRBJ2-2, with D hard to call. The CDR3 extends over 15 amino acids. Germline V gives CDR1 SGHTA, CDR2 FQGNSA. Between the trimmed V and J ends, which lost 5 bases and 3 bases, there was a span of 13 bases. DNA for the CDR3: TGTGCCAGCAGCCTTCGGGCTCTCGACACCGGGGAGCTGTTTTTT. This translates into CASSLRALDTGELFF. Together with reference TRBV7-2 and TRBJ2-2, the CDR3 gives the full variable domain: GAGVSQSPSNKVTEKGKDVELRCDPISGHTALYWYRQSLGQGLEFLIYFQGNSAPDKSGLPSDRFSAERTGGSVSTLTIQRTQQEDSAVYLCASSLRALDTGELFFGEGSRLTVL.

This clone is a singleton in its sample. The gene calls are TRBV5-4 and TRBJ2-1, with D uncertain. CDR1 and CDR2 (germline): SGHNT, YYREEE (reference sequence). The CDR3 consists of 15 residues. V lost 0 bases and J 0 bases, leaving 7 bases between the germline ends. The CDR3 here is CASSLEIRSYNEQFF. For the CDR3, the DNA is TGTGCCAGCAGCTTGGAGATACGCTCCTACAATGAGCAGTTCTTC.

The chain employs TRBV28 and TRBJ1-6, with TRBD1 as a possible D gene (5 bases). Germline V gene data show CDR1 as MDHEN and CDR2 as SYDVKM. Trimming stripped 6 bases from V and 7 bases from J, with 16 bases between. The CDR3 runs 15 residues. The CDR3 nucleotides read TGTGCCAGCAGACAACTGTGGGGGAACAATTCACCCCTCCACTTT. Translating gives CASRQLWGNNSPLHF.

The table lists this clone with a few counts. V is TRBV2 and J is TRBJ1-2, with 7 bases aligning to TRBD1. V shed 3 bases and J 8 bases; nucleotides not matched to a gene: 15. From germline, CDR1 is SNHLY and CDR2 FYNNEI. The CDR3 has 16 amino acids. The CDR3 region is CASSEGGPRTGHGYTF. The DNA of the CDR3 is TGTGCCAGCAGTGAGGGGGGGCCTAGGACAGGCCACGGCTACACCTTC.

The chain uses TRBV27 and TRBJ2-7, with D perhaps matching TRBD1 or TRBD2 (5 bases each). The CDR3 sequence is 13 residues long. In germline, CDR1 is MNHEY, CDR2 SMNVEV (reference sequence). V was shortened by 3 bases and J by 7 bases, with 13 bases between the two germline ends. The CDR3, as DNA: TGTGCCAGCAGTTTTCGGGGACGTAGTGAGCAGTACTTC. Translating gives CASSFRGRSEQYF.

The table lists this clone with a few counts. The rearrangement links TRBV29-1 to TRBJ2-1; 10 bases fit TRBD2. Unmatched junction bases numbered 5, after V lost 3 bases and J lost 3 bases. The CDR3 length is 15 residues. The germline V gene encodes CDR1 SQVTM and CDR2 ANQGSEA. CDR3 sequence: CSVDGAGGVYNEQFF. The CDR3 coding sequence is TGCAGCGTTGATGGAGCGGGGGGGGTCTACAATGAGCAGTTCTTC.

This chain joins TRBV7-9 and TRBJ1-1; D may be TRBD1 (5 bases). CDR1 and CDR2 (germline): SEHNR, FQNEAQ (reference sequence). The ends were cut back, 1 base at V and 0 bases at J, with 9 bases in the middle. The CDR3 runs to 15 residues. As DNA, the CDR3 is TGTGCCAGCAGCTTAGACCCGGACATGAACACTGAAGCTTTCTTT. It codes for CASSLDPDMNTEAFF.

This sequence joins TRBV5-4 and TRBJ2-5, with 7 bases aligning to TRBD1. The assigned J gene may be wrong: the sequence end matches TRBJ2-7 better. The CDR3 consists of 15 residues. Germline V CDR1 and CDR2: SGHNT, YYREEE (reference sequence). The CDR3 region is CASSQKTGNPYEQYF. DNA of the CDR3: TGTGCCAGCAGCCAGAAGACAGGGAATCCCTACGAGCAGTACTTC.

The chain joins TRBV19 to TRBJ1-2; TRBD1 is a possible D gene (5 bases). V was pared by 3 bases and J by 3 bases, with 17 bases between. CDR1 and CDR2 from the germline V gene are LNHDA and SQIVND (reference sequence). This CDR3 comprises 16 residues. The CDR3 DNA is TGTGCCAGTAGTATGCCCTCTCAGGGCAGAGACTATGGCTACACCTTC. Translated: CASSMPSQGRDYGYTF.

V and J are TRBV6-5 and TRBJ2-3; D is ambiguous. Germline lookup yields CDR1 MNHEY and CDR2 SVGAGI. The length of the CDR3 is 15 residues. Trimming shortened V by 4 bases and J by 0 bases, and 11 bases separated the two germline ends. In DNA form, the CDR3 reads TGTGCCAGCAGTTCGGCTATGTCTAGCACAGATACGCAGTATTTT. It translates to CASSSAMSSTDTQYF.

The J gene is TRBJ1-2, the V gene TRBV28; 8 positions match TRBD1. CDR3 size: 14 residues. V lost 6 bases to trimming and J lost 5 bases; unmatched junction nucleotides: 8. Germline V gene lookup returns CDR1 MDHEN and CDR2 SYDVKM. The CDR3 DNA follows: TGTGCCAGCAGGCCGGGACAGGCAGGTTATGGCTACACCTTC. Amino acids: CASRPGQAGYGYTF.

This clone was observed many times. This CDR3 is also generated by other DNA sequences in the sample. The chain employs TRBV5-1 and TRBJ2-7, with 7 positions matching TRBD2. CDR3 size: 11 residues. Unmatched junction bases numbered 2, after V lost 4 bases and J lost 7 bases. CDR1 SGHRS and CDR2 YFSETQ come from the germline V gene. CDR3 amino acids: CASSAAGEQYF. The CDR3 DNA reads as TGCGCCAGCAGCGCAGCGGGGGAGCAGTACTTC.

This clone was observed once. The chain carries TRBV30 and TRBJ2-7, with D possibly called TRBD1 or TRBD2 (5 bases each). This CDR3 spans 13 amino acids. Germline-derived CDR1 and CDR2 are GTSNPN and SVGIG (reference sequence). With 3 bases removed from V and 2 bases from J, the gap between germline ends came to 11 bases. The chain's CDR3 is CAWRHPGPYEQYF. The CDR3 bases are TGTGCCTGGAGACACCCGGGACCCTACGAGCAGTACTTC. The variable domain in full, completed from reference TRBV30 and TRBJ2-7, reads SQTIHQWPATLVQPVGSPLSLECTVEGTSNPNLYWYRQAAGRGLQLLFYSVGIGQISSEVPQNLSASRPQDRQFILSSKKLLLSDSGFYLCAWRHPGPYEQYFGPGTRLTVT.